This T cell receptor (beta chain) was profiled in a study of T cells in Graves' hyperthyroidism and ophthalmopathy. TCR beta CDR3 region amplification was performed from RNA transcripts. HTBI primers were the set used in a first-round RT-PCR of the TCR CDR3. TCRdb reprocessed the multiplex PCR reads with MiXCR, giving one entry per CDR3 protein. The sample yields 300,000 to 450,000 distinct CDR3 sequences, roughly 15% seen once. Germline assignment: CDR1 DFQATT and CDR2 SNEGSKA (reference sequence). V lost 3 bases and J lost 5, with 16 bases in between. This CDR3 contains 14 residues. Sequencing was carried out using blood. The rearrangement uses TRBV20-1 and TRBJ2-5; no reliable D call. The clonotype comes from a woman aged 25 to 39 with Graves' hyperthyroidism that later progressed to Graves' ophthalmopathy. This CDR3 reads CSASAWVPTETQYF. The CDR3 bases are TGCAGTGCTAGCGCCTGGGTCCCTACCGAGACCCAGTACTTC.